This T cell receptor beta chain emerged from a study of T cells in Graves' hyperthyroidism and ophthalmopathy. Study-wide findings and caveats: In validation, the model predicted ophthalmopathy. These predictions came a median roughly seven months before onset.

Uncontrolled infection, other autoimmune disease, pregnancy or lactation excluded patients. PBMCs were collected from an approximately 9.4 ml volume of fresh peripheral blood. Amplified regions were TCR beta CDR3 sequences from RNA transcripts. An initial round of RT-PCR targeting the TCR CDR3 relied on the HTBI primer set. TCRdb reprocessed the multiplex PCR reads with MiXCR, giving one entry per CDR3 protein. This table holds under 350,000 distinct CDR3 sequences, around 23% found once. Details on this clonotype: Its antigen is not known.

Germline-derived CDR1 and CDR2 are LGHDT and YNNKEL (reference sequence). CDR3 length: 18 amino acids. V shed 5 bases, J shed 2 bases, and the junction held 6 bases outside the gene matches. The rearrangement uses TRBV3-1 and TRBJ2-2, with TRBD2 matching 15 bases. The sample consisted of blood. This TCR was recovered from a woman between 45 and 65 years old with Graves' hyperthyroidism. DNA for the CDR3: TGTGCCAGCAGCTTCTGGACTAGCGGGGGGGGAAACACCGGGGAGCTGTTTTTT. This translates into CASSFWTSGGGNTGELFF.